A single sample is the source of the 23 T cell receptor beta chains below, sequenced in a study of Ad26.COV2.S vaccination and SARS-CoV-2 variants. Treatment of the sample: roughly 18 received Ad26.COV2.S at low or high dose, single or two shots; several received placebo; per-sample allocation not given. It was on day 63 after the first vaccine or placebo injection that samples were taken. TCRdb's copy holds only in-frame clones and misses some; the assay was immunoSEQ multiplex PCR. The sample lists around 450,000 clones; roughly nine tenths were seen once. The material was peripheral blood, obtained in a trial of Ad26.COV2.S vaccine versus placebo. The receptors originated from a person aged 18-65 years who received the Ad26.COV2.S COVID-19 vaccine or a placebo.

A single count supports this clone. The V call is TRBV7-9, the J call TRBJ1-1; possible D gene TRBD1, 6 bases. Germline values: CDR1 SEHNR, CDR2 FQNEAQ (reference sequence). This CDR3 has 16 residues. V was shortened by 4 bases and J by 1 base, with 16 bases between the two germline ends. Here the CDR3 reads CASSSIRGRRNTEAFF. CDR3 nucleotides: TGTGCCAGCAGCTCTATCAGGGGACGAAGGAACACTGAAGCTTTCTTT. The entire variable domain, with the rest obtained from reference TRBV7-9 and TRBJ1-1, is as follows: DTGVSQNPRHKITKRGQNVTFRCDPISEHNRLYWYRQTLGQGPEFLTYFQNEAQLEKSRLLSDRFSAERPKGSFSTLEIQRTEQGDSAMYLCASSSIRGRRNTEAFFGQGTRLTVV.

CDR3 amino acids: CASSLTGTHRVETQYF. CDR3 bases: TGTGCCAGCAGCCTCACCGGGACACACAGGGTGGAGACCCAGTACTTC. The rearrangement uses TRBV3-1 (or the pseudogene TRBV3-2) and TRBJ2-5; D perhaps matches TRBD1 (6 bases). The CDR3 extends over 16 amino acids. CDR1 is LGHDT and CDR2 is YNNKEL in the germline V gene (reference sequence). The ends were cut back, 4 bases at V and 5 bases at J, with 20 bases in the middle.

The CDR3 loop reads CASSRTDQETQYF. The CDR3 nucleotides are TGCGCCAGCAGCCGAACAGACCAAGAGACCCAGTACTTC. The chain joins TRBV4-1 to TRBJ2-5, with D unresolved. The CDR3 is 13 residues long. Germline V gene data show CDR1 as MGHRA and CDR2 as YSYEKL. The V gene lost 4 bases and the J gene lost 0 bases, with 6 bases spanning the gap.

This chain links TRBV2 with TRBJ1-5, with unresolved D. The CDR3 is 16 amino acids. V dropped 6 bases and J dropped 4 bases, with 19 bases sitting between them. CDR1 and CDR2 from the germline V gene are SNHLY and FYNNEI. The CDR3 reads CASSPIPRGWNQPQHF. CDR3 sequence (DNA): TGTGCCAGCAGCCCAATACCGCGGGGTTGGAATCAGCCCCAGCATTTT.

The rearrangement uses TRBV2 and TRBJ1-4, with a possible D match to TRBD1 (6 bases). Between the trimmed V and J ends, which lost 6 bases and 9 bases, there was a span of 20 bases. The germline gives CDR1 SNHLY, CDR2 FYNNEI. The CDR3 is made up of 15 amino acids. Written as DNA, the CDR3 is TGTGCCAGCAGCCCGTCAGGGGATCCTGTGAAAAAACTGTTTTTT. As protein: CASSPSGDPVKKLFF. The whole variable domain, remainder taken from reference TRBV2 and TRBJ1-4, is EPEVTQTPSHQVTQMGQEVILRCVPISNHLYFYWYRQILGQKVEFLVSFYNNEISEKSEIFDDQFSVERPDGSNFTLKIRSTKLEDSAMYFCASSPSGDPVKKLFFGSGTQLSVL.

The CDR3 spells CASSLSGKIDGYTF. The CDR3 bases are TGTGCCAGCAGTTTATCAGGGAAAATCGATGGCTACACCTTC. This sequence joins TRBV27 and TRBJ1-2; D is unclear. V shed 0 bases and J shed 6 bases, with 11 bases lying between them. The germline V gene encodes CDR1 MNHEY and CDR2 SMNVEV (reference sequence). The CDR3 has 14 amino acids.

This chain connects TRBV28 to TRBJ1-6; D not certain. Germline V lookup: CDR1 MDHEN, CDR2 SYDVKM. CDR3 size: 13 residues. The germline V and J ends were trimmed by 8 bases and 10 bases, with 15 bases remaining between them. The CDR3 sequence: CASGRTRRSPLHF. CDR3 sequence (DNA): TGTGCCAGCGGTAGGACGAGGAGGTCACCCCTCCACTTT.

V usage is TRBV18 and J usage is TRBJ1-2, with D tentatively TRBD1 (6 bases). V was clipped by 2 bases and J by 8 bases, with 21 bases between them. Germline CDR1 KGHSH, CDR2 LQKENI. This CDR3 has 16 amino acids. In DNA, the CDR3 is TGTGCCAGCTCACCAAACGAGCCCGGGACACCGGGGGGCTACACCTTC. It yields the protein CASSPNEPGTPGGYTF. Drawing the rest from reference TRBV18 and TRBJ1-2, the complete variable domain is NAGVMQNPRHLVRRRGQEARLRCSPMKGHSHVYWYRQLPEEGLKFMVYLQKENIIDESGMPKERFSAEFPKEGPSILRIQQVVRGDSAAYFCASSPNEPGTPGGYTFGSGTRLTVV.

The V and J genes are TRBV6-5 and TRBJ1-1; D is uncertain. Germline CDR1 and CDR2: MNHEY and SVGAGI. The CDR3 covers 14 residues. V was trimmed by 0 bases and J by 1 base, leaving 6 bases between them. The DNA for the CDR3 is TGTGCCAGCAGTTACTCTTCCACGAACACTGAAGCTTTCTTT. This gives the protein CASSYSSTNTEAFF.

The V and J genes are TRBV3-1 (or the pseudogene TRBV3-2) and TRBJ2-5, with TRBD1 as a possible D gene (6 bases). CDR3 length: 16 residues. Germline V lookup: CDR1 LGHDT, CDR2 YNNKEL (reference sequence). Trimming took off 3 bases at V and 5 bases at J, with 19 bases between the two ends. CDR3 amino acids: CASSHYLRGFGETQYF. The CDR3, as DNA: TGTGCCAGCAGCCACTATCTAAGGGGGTTTGGTGAGACCCAGTACTTC.

The rearrangement joins TRBV4-2 to TRBJ2-1, with 8 positions matching TRBD1. Germline loops: CDR1 LGHNA, CDR2 YNFKEQ. V was clipped by 1 base and J by 8 bases; unmatched bases: 7. The CDR3 loop spans 15 amino acids. The chain's CDR3 is CASSQGSGGPHEQFF. The DNA for the CDR3 is TGTGCCAGCAGCCAAGGATCAGGGGGCCCCCATGAGCAGTTCTTC.

About this clone: Other nucleotide sequences from this sample produce the same CDR3. The chain is built from TRBV6-5 and TRBJ1-1; D is possibly TRBD1 (5 bases). The CDR3 extends over 12 amino acids. Trimming pared 2 bases from V and 5 bases from J, leaving 6 bases between. The germline V gene encodes CDR1 MNHEY and CDR2 SVGAGI. The DNA for the CDR3 is TGTGCCAGCAGTTACGGGGGGACTGAAGCTTTCTTT. Protein sequence: CASSYGGTEAFF.

The chain uses TRBV6-5 and TRBJ2-7, with 7 bases matching TRBD2. CDR3 length: 14 amino acids. CDR1 and CDR2 (germline): MNHEY, SVGAGI. J gave up 6 bases and V 7 bases, and 12 bases lay outside the gene matches. For the CDR3, the DNA is TGTGCCAGCACCCCAGGGAGGGGAGGTCGCGAGCAGTACTTC. Translated, it gives CASTPGRGGREQYF.

This clone was counted between two and nine times. CDR3: CASSSEYLEAFF. In DNA, the CDR3 is TGTGCCAGCAGCTCCGAGTATCTTGAAGCTTTCTTT. The rearrangement joins TRBV7-9 to TRBJ1-1; D uncertain. The germline V gene has CDR1 SEHNR and CDR2 FQNEAQ (reference sequence). CDR3 size: 12 residues. V lost 4 bases, J lost 7 bases, and 10 bases lay in between.

The chain recombines TRBV5-1 with TRBJ1-1; perhaps TRBD1 as D (6 bases). The germline gives CDR1 SGHRS, CDR2 YFSETQ. The CDR3 sequence is 13 residues long. The V gene lost 0 bases and the J gene lost 6 bases, with 9 bases spanning the gap. The CDR3 DNA sequence: TGCGCCAGCAGCTTGGGACAGGTCCCTGAAGCTTTCTTT. Residues: CASSLGQVPEAFF. Full variable domain (outside the CDR3, taken from reference TRBV5-1 and TRBJ1-1): KAGVTQTPRYLIKTRGQQVTLSCSPISGHRSVSWYQQTPGQGLQFLFEYFSETQRNKGNFPGRFSGRQFSNSRSEMNVSTLELGDSALYLCASSLGQVPEAFFGQGTRLTVV.

The chain links TRBV13 to TRBJ1-4; no clear D. V lost 5 bases and J lost 0, with 7 bases in between. The CDR3 totals 14 residues. Germline V gene data show CDR1 as PRHDT and CDR2 as FYEKMQ (reference sequence). CDR3 DNA: TGTGCCAGCAGCGGTACTCCAACTAATGAAAAACTGTTTTTT. Protein product: CASSGTPTNEKLFF. The full variable domain, with the rest looked up from reference TRBV13 and TRBJ1-4, is AAGVIQSPRHLIKEKRETATLKCYPIPRHDTVYWYQQGPGQDPQFLISFYEKMQSDKGSIPDRFSAQQFSDYHSELNMSSLELGDSALYFCASSGTPTNEKLFFGSGTQLSVL.

V gene TRBV28 combines with J gene TRBJ1-5; 10 nucleotides line up with TRBD1. Germline V gene data show CDR1 as MDHEN and CDR2 as SYDVKM. CDR3 length: 15 amino acids. V trimming: 6 bases; J trimming: 2 bases; junction bases outside the gene matches: 4. The CDR3 sequence: CASRAGTGGNQPQHF. The CDR3 DNA sequence: TGTGCCAGCAGAGCCGGGACAGGGGGCAATCAGCCCCAGCATTTT.

The rearrangement uses TRBV11-2 and TRBJ2-6; 12 nucleotides line up with TRBD1. CDR1 SGHAT and CDR2 FQNNGV come from the germline V gene. CDR3 length: 17 amino acids. After removal of 4 bases from V and 5 bases from J, the junction contained 6 bases not matched to a gene. The CDR3 loop is CASSSRDRGHRANVLTF. The CDR3 nucleotides read TGTGCCAGCAGCTCCCGGGACAGGGGGCACAGGGCCAACGTCCTGACTTTC.

The chain is built from TRBV5-5 and TRBJ2-7; unclear D gene. V lost 0 bases to trimming and J lost 3 bases, with 7 bases between them. The CDR3 spans 13 residues. The germline gives CDR1 SGHKS, CDR2 YYEKEE (reference sequence). The CDR3 region has the DNA TGTGCCAGCAGCTTGGATTTAGGCTACGAGCAGTACTTC. Translating it yields CASSLDLGYEQYF.

The rearrangement uses TRBV5-6 and TRBJ2-3; D is undetermined. With 7 bases removed from V and 0 bases from J, the gap between germline ends came to 12 bases. Germline CDR1 SGHDT, CDR2 YYEEEE. The CDR3 covers 14 residues. The CDR3 region is CASETVLSTDTQYF. CDR3 coding DNA: TGTGCCAGCGAAACGGTTCTTAGCACAGATACGCAGTATTTT.

This chain links TRBV19 with TRBJ1-5; tentative D call: TRBD1 (6 bases). The V end was cut by 7 bases, the J end by 1 base, with 14 bases between. Germline V gene lookup returns CDR1 LNHDA and CDR2 SQIVND (reference sequence). This CDR3 is 15 amino acids long. CDR3 region: CASTEGGRSNQPQHF. CDR3 in DNA: TGTGCCAGTACCGAGGGGGGTAGGAGCAATCAGCCCCAGCATTTT.

This chain connects TRBV5-1 to TRBJ2-3, with 8 bases fitting TRBD1. The CDR3 totals 15 residues. Germline trimming cut 4 bases from V and 1 base from J; bases unmatched to any gene: 5. Germline V gene lookup returns CDR1 SGHRS and CDR2 YFSETQ. This CDR3 reads CASSGTGGGTDTQYF. Written as DNA, the CDR3 is TGCGCCAGCAGCGGAACAGGGGGAGGCACAGATACGCAGTATTTT. Looking up the rest from reference TRBV5-1 and TRBJ2-3 gives the full variable domain: KAGVTQTPRYLIKTRGQQVTLSCSPISGHRSVSWYQQTPGQGLQFLFEYFSETQRNKGNFPGRFSGRQFSNSRSEMNVSTLELGDSALYLCASSGTGGGTDTQYFGPGTRLTVL.

J is TRBJ2-5 and V is TRBV9, with D perhaps TRBD2 (6 bases). CDR3 size: 16 residues. V lost 4 bases and J 1 base, leaving 17 bases between the germline ends. Germline V gene sequence: CDR1 SGDLS, CDR2 YYNGEE. CDR3 DNA sequence: TGTGCCAGCAGCCTCGGCCAGGGACTTCTCCAAGAGACCCAGTACTTC. Protein: CASSLGQGLLQETQYF.